This T cell receptor beta chain comes out of a study of CXCR3-negative and CXCR3-positive naive CD8 T cells. CDR3 length: 13 residues. Germline values: CDR1 SGHTA, CDR2 FQGTGA. The naive CD8+ gate required CD45RO-CCR7+CD27+CD95- phenotype. In preparing the TRB cDNA libraries, 5' RACE with UMI labels was used. TCRdb reprocessed the 5' RACE reads and keeps a single row for each CDR3 protein, giving no DNA. Seen in this sample are 150,000 or so distinct CDR3 sequences; the ten most common clones hold 0.49%. Points on this clonotype: Its antigen remains unidentified.

Study results and limitations: Researchers report that CXCR3-positive naive cells carry more hydrophobic TRB CDR3s than CXCR3-negative naive cells.

The source material was naive CXCR3+ CD8+ T cells from blood. Regarding subset: CD45RO-CCR7+CD27+CD95- naive CD8+ T cells expressing CXCR3 (TNR3+). This TCR derives from a human donor in good health. Some clones in this sample may be carry-over from other donors' samples. V gene TRBV7-3 combines with J gene TRBJ2-1; TCRdb returns TRBD2, unconfirmable since there is no DNA. This CDR3 is CASSLGTNNEQFF.